Below, one TCR beta chain is given with its context. Antigen unknown. This sample stems from a study of shared clonotypes between healthy human individuals. For the study at large: Donor composition was a couple of women and three men, aged 18 to 49. Study conclusions and caveats: A reduction in generation probabilities was seen for non-shared clonotypes relative to those shared by all four donors. It was only blood that was sampled, and tissue repertoires likely differ.

Into CD45RA+ naive and CD45RA-negative memory subsets, the CD4+ cells were split. The germline V and J ends were trimmed by 8 bases and 0 bases, with 10 bases remaining between them. The germline V gene encodes CDR1 MNHNS and CDR2 SASEGT. CDR3 length equals 13 residues. Assay used: immunoSEQ multiplex PCR; TCRdb lists only in-frame clones, some missing. The data contain 2 million to 2.5 million clones, roughly 95% of them singletons. The receptor's source is a man younger than 30 in good health. V usage is TRBV6-1 and J usage is TRBJ1-1; tentative D call: TRBD1 (5 bases). Sequencing was done on a sample of naive CD4+ T cells sorted from blood. Described subset: CD45RA+ positively selected. For the CDR3, the DNA is TGTGCCAGCGGGGCGAAACTGAACACTGAAGCTTTCTTT. Translating it yields CASGAKLNTEAFF.